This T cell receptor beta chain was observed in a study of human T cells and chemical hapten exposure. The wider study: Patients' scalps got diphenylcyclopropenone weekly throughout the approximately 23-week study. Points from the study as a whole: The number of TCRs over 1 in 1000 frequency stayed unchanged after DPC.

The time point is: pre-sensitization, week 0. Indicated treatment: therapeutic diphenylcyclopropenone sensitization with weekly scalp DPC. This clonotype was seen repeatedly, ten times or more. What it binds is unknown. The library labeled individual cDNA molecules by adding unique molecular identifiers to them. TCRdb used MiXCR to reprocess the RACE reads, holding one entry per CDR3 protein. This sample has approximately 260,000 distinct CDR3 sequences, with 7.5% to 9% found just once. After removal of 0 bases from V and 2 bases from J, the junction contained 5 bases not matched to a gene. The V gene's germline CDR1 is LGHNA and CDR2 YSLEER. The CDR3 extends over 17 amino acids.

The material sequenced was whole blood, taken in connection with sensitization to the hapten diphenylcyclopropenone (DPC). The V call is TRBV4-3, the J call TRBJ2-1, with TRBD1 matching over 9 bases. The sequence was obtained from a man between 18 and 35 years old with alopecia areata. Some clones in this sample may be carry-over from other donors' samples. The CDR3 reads CASSQEGTGWTYNEQFF. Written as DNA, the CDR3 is TGCGCCAGCAGCCAAGAAGGGACAGGGTGGACCTACAATGAGCAGTTCTTC.